The 9 T cell receptor beta chains reported below all come from one sample, sequenced in a study of blood T cell repertoires in COVID-19. Produced via immunoSEQ multiplex PCR; TCRdb's table is partial and in-frame only. The table has roughly 330,000 clones, around 87% seen once; the top ten hold under 5.5%. Sequenced material: PBMCs or T cells enriched from blood (not recorded which). The receptors shown here come from a woman aged 30 to 39 who had recovered from COVID-19.

The count of this clone is one. The CDR3 spells CAGEGTSGSTDTQYF. CDR3 nucleotides: TGTGCCGGCGAGGGAACTAGCGGTAGCACAGATACGCAGTATTTT. The chain uses TRBV6-5 and TRBJ2-3, with 8 bases matching TRBD2. V gave up 11 bases and J gave up 0 bases; unmatched junction bases: 10. Germline CDR1 MNHEY, CDR2 SVGAGI. The CDR3 spans 15 residues.

V and J are TRBV12-3 or TRBV12-4 and TRBJ1-2; TRBD1 might be the D (6 bases). This CDR3 spans 13 amino acids. V lost 1 base, J lost 6 bases, and 9 bases lay in between. The chain's CDR3 is CASSLGGRDGYTF. In DNA form, the CDR3 reads TGTGCCAGCAGTTTAGGGGGGCGGGATGGCTACACCTTC.

This sequence joins TRBV6-2 or TRBV6-3 and TRBJ2-3; 9 bases fit TRBD2. The CDR3 extends over 18 amino acids. V was pared by 6 bases and J by 4 bases, with 17 bases of the junction left unmatched. CDR1 and CDR2 (germline): MNHEY, SVGEGT. The CDR3 region has the DNA TGTGCCAGCAGCCGCTCGGCGGGGGGGCCGGGGGACGCAGATACGCAGTATTTT. It codes for CASSRSAGGPGDADTQYF.

The CDR3 DNA sequence: TGTGCTGCGGCTAGAGGGACTCCGAACACCGGGGAGCTGTTTTTT. It is translated as CAAARGTPNTGELFF. The V call is TRBV27, the J call TRBJ2-2; D may be TRBD2 (6 bases). The germline V gene has CDR1 MNHEY and CDR2 SMNVEV (reference sequence). This CDR3 spans 15 amino acids.

The V call is TRBV30, the J call TRBJ2-2; 7 bases are a match to TRBD1. Germline V gives CDR1 GTSNPN, CDR2 SVGIG (reference sequence). The V and J ends lost 0 bases and 8 bases, in that order; junction bases with no gene match: 3. The CDR3 extends over 13 amino acids. The CDR3 nucleotides read TGTGCCTGGAGTGTGAGGGGGCTGGGGGAGCTGTTTTTT. Its protein is CAWSVRGLGELFF. Full variable domain (remainder filled in from reference TRBV30 and TRBJ2-2): SQTIHQWPATLVQPVGSPLSLECTVEGTSNPNLYWYRQAAGRGLQLLFYSVGIGQISSEVPQNLSASRPQDRQFILSSKKLLLSDSGFYLCAWSVRGLGELFFGEGSRLTVL.

This chain connects TRBV29-1 to TRBJ1-1, with TRBD1 identical over 7 bases. There are 14 residues in the CDR3. CDR1 and CDR2 (germline): SQVTM, ANQGSEA. V lost 4 bases, J lost 1 base, and 6 bases stayed unmatched. In DNA, the CDR3 is TGCAGCGTTGGGGCCGGGACAGAGAACACTGAAGCTTTCTTT. Protein sequence: CSVGAGTENTEAFF.

This sequence joins TRBV7-2 and TRBJ2-2, with 10 bases identical to TRBD1. V lost 1 base to trimming and J lost 6 bases; unmatched junction nucleotides: 5. Germline CDR1 is SGHTA and CDR2 is FQGNSA. This CDR3 has 16 amino acids. For the CDR3, the DNA is TGTGCCAGCAGCTTAGTAGGGACAGGGGCAGCCGGGGAGCTGTTTTTT. This gives the protein CASSLVGTGAAGELFF.

This rearrangement joins TRBV27 to TRBJ1-3, with 11 bases that match TRBD1. CDR1 and CDR2 (germline): MNHEY, SMNVEV (reference sequence). The CDR3 extends over 18 amino acids. The V segment lost 3 bases and the J segment 8 bases; nucleotides outside the gene matches: 15. CDR3 region: CASSFPGQGGIAVHTIYF. Written as DNA, the CDR3 is TGTGCCAGCAGTTTCCCGGGACAGGGGGGCATAGCGGTCCACACCATATATTTT.

This chain connects TRBV29-1 to TRBJ1-1, with no clear D. The CDR3 has 10 amino acids. The ends were cut back, 7 bases at V and 1 base at J, with 4 bases in the middle. Looked up from germline, CDR1 is SQVTM and CDR2 is ANQGSEA. CDR3 sequence reads: CSARNTEAFF. The CDR3 DNA is TGCAGCGCCCGGAACACTGAAGCTTTCTTT.